This TCR beta chain comes out of a study of OX40 agonist ivuxolimab in advanced cancers. This clone was counted only a few times. The V end was cut by 6 bases, the J end by 4 bases, with 21 bases between. The length of the CDR3 is 16 residues. CDR1 and CDR2 from the germline V gene are LNHDA and SQIVND (reference sequence). Produced via immunoSEQ multiplex PCR; TCRdb's table is partial and in-frame only. The table shows tens of thousands of clones, with approximately 81% occurring only once. The sequence was obtained from an adult with an advanced solid tumor such as melanoma, head and neck, liver or kidney cancer. The chain couples TRBV19 to TRBJ1-2; no definite D call. Here the sequenced sample was CD4+ or CD8+ T cells sorted from blood, taken in a trial of the OX40 agonist ivuxolimab. CDR3 residues: CASRPPLSGSSYGYTF. The CDR3 DNA reads TGTGCCAGTAGACCCCCCCTGTCGGGCAGCAGCTATGGCTACACCTTC. Variable domain in full (rest from reference TRBV19 and TRBJ1-2): DGGITQSPKYLFRKEGQNVTLSCEQNLNHDAMYWYRQDPGQGLRLIYYSQIVNDFQKGDIAEGYSVSREKKESFPLTVTSAQKNPTAFYLCASRPPLSGSSYGYTFGSGTRLTVV.